The clone carrying this T cell receptor (beta chain) is a singleton in its sample. V was trimmed by 5 bases and J by 5 bases, leaving 13 bases between them. The CDR3 totals 14 residues. Germline CDR1 reads LNHDA; CDR2 reads SQIVND (reference sequence). TCRdb keeps only in-frame clones here, not all; method: immunoSEQ multiplex PCR. The sample shows tens of thousands of clones, approximately 85% of them seen only once. The sample belongs to a study of blood T cell repertoires in COVID-19. Study in general: Sites across the United States, Italy and Spain contributed samples from acute and convalescent COVID-19.

This chain uses TRBV19 with TRBJ2-1; possibly TRBD1 for D (6 bases). The source of this sequence is a human donor in a cohort sampled during active COVID-19. The specimen sequenced was peripheral blood. The CDR3 reads CASSLQGKHNEQFF. CDR3 DNA: TGTGCCAGTAGTCTACAGGGTAAACACAATGAGCAGTTCTTC.